Presented here are 26 T cell receptor beta chains from one specimen sequenced in a study of response to subunit inactivated influenza vaccine. In TCRdb, the RT-PCR reads were re-called with MiXCR into one record per CDR3 protein. The sample has 700,000 to 800,000 distinct CDR3 sequences; roughly 18% are singletons. Sequences were derived from PBMCs from blood, sampled less than 6 days after vaccination. These receptors were obtained from a man aged 50-60 years who received an inactivated influenza vaccine.

This clonotype was observed a few times. V is TRBV5-1 and J is TRBJ2-7; 9 nucleotides agree with TRBD1. V was clipped by 7 bases and J by 5 bases; unmatched bases: 7. There are 13 residues in the CDR3. Germline CDR1 SGHRS, CDR2 YFSETQ. CDR3 sequence: CASWETGGNEQYF. In DNA form, the CDR3 reads TGCGCCAGCTGGGAGACAGGGGGTAACGAGCAGTACTTC.

This clonotype was found a few times. V gene TRBV28 combines with J gene TRBJ1-2, with TRBD1 as a possible D gene (6 bases). The V gene lost 3 bases and the J gene lost 7 bases, with 15 bases spanning the gap. The germline V gene has CDR1 MDHEN and CDR2 SYDVKM. This CDR3 has 14 residues. The CDR3 coding sequence is TGTGCCAGCAGTTTCAGGGGTGGGAAAGGTGGCTACACCTTC. Translation gives CASSFRGGKGGYTF.

The V call is TRBV28, the J call TRBJ2-7; D might be TRBD1 (5 bases). Germline values: CDR1 MDHEN, CDR2 SYDVKM. Trimming shortened V by 10 bases and J by 3 bases, and 16 bases separated the two germline ends. This CDR3 is built from 13 residues. The chain's CDR3 is CAMGPGQGYEQYF. CDR3 nucleotide sequence: TGTGCCATGGGCCCCGGGCAGGGCTACGAGCAGTACTTC.

The chain employs TRBV15 and TRBJ1-1; D possibly corresponds to TRBD1 (5 bases). Germline CDR1 LNHNV, CDR2 YYDKDF (reference sequence). V was shortened by 1 base and J by 1 base, with 7 bases between the two germline ends. The CDR3 is 14 residues long. The CDR3 loop reads CATSRGTQNTEAFF. For the CDR3, the DNA is TGTGCCACCAGCAGAGGGACACAGAACACTGAAGCTTTCTTT.

The chain has TRBV7-9 and TRBJ2-7; TRBD2 matches at 8 bases. Germline V lookup: CDR1 SEHNR, CDR2 FQNEAQ (reference sequence). Losses at the gene ends were 4 bases for V and 5 bases for J; bases not matched to a gene: 7. This CDR3 contains 14 residues. This CDR3 is CASSSSGGPHEQYF. The CDR3 coding sequence is TGTGCCAGCAGCTCGAGCGGGGGCCCCCACGAGCAGTACTTC.

This chain uses TRBV7-2 with TRBJ1-5; D ambiguous. The CDR3 consists of 16 residues. Trimming cost V 5 bases and J 0 bases, with 14 bases left between them. Looked up from germline, CDR1 is SGHTA and CDR2 is FQGNSA. In DNA form, the CDR3 reads TGTGCCAGCAGCCCTAGGACGGGATATAGCAATCAGCCCCAGCATTTT. Its protein product is CASSPRTGYSNQPQHF.

This clonotype was observed a few times. The rearrangement links TRBV5-1 to TRBJ2-2, with TRBD1 matching 10 bases. Germline trimming cut 4 bases from V and 6 bases from J; bases unmatched to any gene: 6. Germline CDR1 is SGHRS and CDR2 is YFSETQ. The CDR3 runs 15 residues. The CDR3 loop reads CASSVDRGKSGELFF. The CDR3 nucleotides read TGCGCCAGCAGCGTGGACAGGGGGAAGTCCGGGGAGCTGTTTTTT.

This clonotype was recorded a few times. V is TRBV5-5 and J is TRBJ1-1, with 7 bases identical to TRBD1. V lost 1 base and J lost 5; bases outside the gene matches: 5. There are 14 residues in the CDR3. From germline, CDR1 is SGHKS and CDR2 YYEKEE (reference sequence). CDR3: CASSLSPGGTEAFF. In nucleotides, the CDR3 is TGTGCCAGCAGCTTGTCCCCAGGGGGGACTGAAGCTTTCTTT.

This clonotype showed up just a few times. The genes are TRBV3-1 and TRBJ1-2; D not resolved. CDR1 is LGHDT and CDR2 is YNNKEL in the germline V gene (reference sequence). Trimming cost V 3 bases and J 5 bases, with 7 bases left between them. This CDR3 has 12 residues. The CDR3 sequence is CASSQNLYGYTF. The CDR3 region has the DNA TGTGCCAGCAGCCAGAACCTATATGGCTACACCTTC. The variable domain in full, with the rest retrieved from reference TRBV3-1 and TRBJ1-2, is DTAVSQTPKYLVTQMGNDKSIKCEQNLGHDTMYWYKQDSKKFLKIMFSYNNKELIINETVPNRFSPKSPDKAHLNLHINSLELGDSAVYFCASSQNLYGYTFGSGTRLTVV.

A word on this clonotype: A read error may account for a junction end that differs from germline. This chain connects TRBV4-1 to TRBJ2-1; D is undetermined. CDR3 length: 11 amino acids. Per germline, CDR1 MGHRA and CDR2 YSYEKL. Here the CDR3 DNA reads TGCGCCAGCAGCCAAGTTTACCGGGCCGACTTC. This translates into CASSQVYRADF.

J is TRBJ2-7 and V is TRBV12-3 or TRBV12-4; D possibly corresponds to TRBD1 (6 bases). The CDR3 is 15 amino acids. The V end was cut by 7 bases, the J end by 1 base, with 17 bases between. CDR3 region: CASTFSTGASYEQYF. The CDR3 nucleotides are TGTGCCAGCACTTTTTCGACAGGCGCTTCCTACGAGCAGTACTTC.

The chain is built from TRBV7-9 and TRBJ2-1; a weak D match, TRBD1 (6 bases). The V gene's germline CDR1 is SEHNR and CDR2 FQNEAQ (reference sequence). This CDR3 has 15 amino acids. The V end lost 2 bases, the J end lost 3 bases, and 11 bases lay between the germline ends. The chain's CDR3 is CASSLPGAYYNEQFF. CDR3 nucleotides: TGTGCCAGCAGCTTACCAGGGGCTTACTACAATGAGCAGTTCTTC. Filled out from reference TRBV7-9 and TRBJ2-1, the complete variable domain reads DTGVSQNPRHKITKRGQNVTFRCDPISEHNRLYWYRQTLGQGPEFLTYFQNEAQLEKSRLLSDRFSAERPKGSFSTLEIQRTEQGDSAMYLCASSLPGAYYNEQFFGPGTRLTVL.

This clonotype was counted between two and nine times. J is TRBJ2-7 and V is TRBV7-9; D is possibly TRBD2 (5 bases). There are 13 residues in the CDR3. Germline CDR1 SEHNR, CDR2 FQNEAQ (reference sequence). Trimming pared 8 bases from V and 5 bases from J, leaving 16 bases between. The CDR3 here is CASGSGNFHEQYF. CDR3 nucleotide sequence: TGTGCCAGCGGAAGCGGCAATTTCCACGAGCAGTACTTC.

There are a few counts of this clonotype. The rearrangement joins TRBV20-1 to TRBJ2-1; weak D call: TRBD1 (5 bases). Trimming shortened V by 5 bases and J by 0 bases, and 11 bases separated the two germline ends. The CDR3 loop spans 14 amino acids. Germline CDR1 is DFQATT and CDR2 is SNEGSKA (reference sequence). Here the CDR3 reads CSASQASSYNEQFF. The CDR3, as DNA: TGCAGTGCTTCACAGGCGAGCTCCTACAATGAGCAGTTCTTC.

In this sample, this clonotype turned up a few times. V gene TRBV20-1 combines with J gene TRBJ2-5; D is unresolved. CDR1 and CDR2 (germline): DFQATT, SNEGSKA (reference sequence). V lost 1 base, J lost 2 bases, and 14 bases lay in between. The CDR3 runs to 15 residues. CDR3 sequence (DNA): TGCAGTGCTAGAGTCCCCGGTACTACACAAGAGACCCAGTACTTC. Encoded protein: CSARVPGTTQETQYF.

This clonotype was counted a few times. The chain uses TRBV10-3 and TRBJ1-5; D uncertain. Germline CDR1 is ENHRY and CDR2 is SYGVKD. V gave up 2 bases and J gave up 0 bases, with 11 bases separating them. The CDR3 covers 16 residues. The CDR3 nucleotides read TGTGCCATCAGTGAGGAGGGAAGATATAGCAATCAGCCCCAGCATTTT. It yields the protein CAISEEGRYSNQPQHF.

This clonotype occurred many times. CDR3 loop: CSAAGQGVANYGYTF. The DNA for the CDR3 is TGCAGTGCGGCGGGACAGGGGGTGGCTAACTATGGCTACACCTTC. The chain uses TRBV20-1 and TRBJ1-2, with 11 nucleotides matching TRBD1. CDR1 and CDR2 from the germline V gene are DFQATT and SNEGSKA (reference sequence). The CDR3 is 15 amino acids. Losses at the gene ends were 6 bases for V and 0 bases for J; bases not matched to a gene: 6.

The gene calls are TRBV29-1 and TRBJ1-1, with D perhaps matching TRBD1 (6 bases). The V gene's germline CDR1 is SQVTM and CDR2 ANQGSEA. This CDR3 comprises 15 residues. V was shortened by 6 bases and J by 3 bases, with 20 bases between the two germline ends. In nucleotides, the CDR3 is TGCAGCGTATGGGGGGACACACATAGGGACACTGAAGCTTTCTTT. Its protein product is CSVWGDTHRDTEAFF. Together with reference TRBV29-1 and TRBJ1-1, the CDR3 gives the full variable domain: SAVISQKPSRDICQRGTSLTIQCQVDSQVTMMFWYRQQPGQSLTLIATANQGSEATYESGFVIDKFPISRPNLTFSTLTVSNMSPEDSSIYLCSVWGDTHRDTEAFFGQGTRLTVV.

This clonotype came up a few times. This sequence joins TRBV2 and TRBJ2-1, with D perhaps TRBD2 (6 bases). Germline assignment: CDR1 SNHLY and CDR2 FYNNEI. Trimming removed 7 bases at V and 7 bases at J, with 20 bases between. CDR3 length equals 15 residues. The DNA for the CDR3 is TGTGCCAGCACCGACCGGGAGCATGAGACAAATGAGCAGTTCTTC. Translated: CASTDREHETNEQFF.

This clonotype was counted ten times or more. This rearrangement joins TRBV29-1 to TRBJ2-1; D is uncertain. There are 12 residues in the CDR3. The germline CDR1 and CDR2 sequences are SQVTM and ANQGSEA. CDR3 sequence reads: CSTGRSYNEQFF. CDR3 in DNA: TGCAGTACGGGTCGGTCCTACAATGAGCAGTTCTTC.

This clonotype was picked up a small number of times. This rearrangement joins TRBV10-3 to TRBJ2-7; 7 bases agree with TRBD1. The V and J ends lost 3 bases and 5 bases, in that order; junction bases with no gene match: 16. Germline assignment: CDR1 ENHRY and CDR2 SYGVKD. The CDR3 runs to 17 residues. The CDR3 nucleotides are TGTGCCATCAGTGACTTGGTCAGGGGGACCTTTTTGAACGAGCAGTACTTC. It is translated as CAISDLVRGTFLNEQYF.

The sample holds a few counts of this clonotype. The chain has TRBV28 and TRBJ1-1, with TRBD1 as a possible D gene (5 bases). V dropped 1 base and J dropped 6 bases, with 15 bases sitting between them. Germline CDR1 is MDHEN and CDR2 is SYDVKM. The CDR3 sequence is 15 residues long. This CDR3 is CASSLSTAAGAEAFF. The DNA of the CDR3 is TGTGCCAGCAGTTTATCGACAGCGGCGGGAGCTGAAGCTTTCTTT. The entire variable domain, with the rest obtained from reference TRBV28 and TRBJ1-1, is as follows: DVKVTQSSRYLVKRTGEKVFLECVQDMDHENMFWYRQDPGLGLRLIYFSYDVKMKEKGDIPEGYSVSREKKERFSLILESASTNQTSMYLCASSLSTAAGAEAFFGQGTRLTVV.

In this sample, this clonotype turned up a few times. J is TRBJ1-5 and V is TRBV20-1, with D possibly matching TRBD1 (6 bases). V lost 2 bases and J 2 bases, leaving 16 bases between the germline ends. Germline loops: CDR1 DFQATT, CDR2 SNEGSKA (reference sequence). This CDR3 comprises 16 residues. The DNA of the CDR3 is TGCAGTGCTAGAAGGGGGTGGGGTTGGGGCAATCAGCCCCAGCATTTT. Translation: CSARRGWGWGNQPQHF.

This clonotype has more than one count but fewer than ten. The chain uses TRBV29-1 and TRBJ2-2; the D is unclear. Trimming removed 3 bases at V and 5 bases at J, with 13 bases between. Germline assignment: CDR1 SQVTM and CDR2 ANQGSEA. The CDR3 covers 14 residues. The CDR3 here is CSVDYGTRTGELFF. CDR3 nucleotide sequence: TGCAGCGTTGATTATGGTACGAGGACCGGGGAGCTGTTTTTT.

This clonotype was observed at least ten times. This may stem from a read error, because a much larger clone lies one nucleotide away. This chain uses TRBV12-3 or TRBV12-4 with TRBJ1-6; no reliable D call. The CDR3 extends over 12 amino acids. Trimming pared 3 bases from V and 7 bases from J, leaving 4 bases between. CDR3 sequence reads: CASSFGNSPLHF. The CDR3 DNA follows: TGTGCCAGCAGTTTCGGGAATTCACCCCTCCACTTT.

In this sample, this clonotype turned up a few times. The chain is built from TRBV20-1 and TRBJ2-7; no reliable D call. Germline CDR1 is DFQATT and CDR2 is SNEGSKA (reference sequence). V lost 7 bases and J 1 base, leaving 8 bases between the germline ends. The CDR3 has 11 residues. CDR3 sequence (DNA): TGCAGTGTAGGGAATTCCTACGAGCAGTACTTC. Translated: CSVGNSYEQYF.